A selection of T cell receptor beta chains follows, all from one sample in a study of T-cell memory formation after mild COVID-19. TCRdb re-called the 5' RACE reads with MiXCR, one entry per CDR3 protein. The sample has about 140,000 distinct CDR3 sequences, approximately 14% seen once; the top ten hold 11% to 15%. Source material: PBMCs or a T cell subset sorted from them (not recorded which). The origin of the receptors is an adult woman who had mild COVID-19 (a few samples of this study predate the infection). Cell type and time point are not known. The conserved cysteine and the conserved F or W are not part of the CDR3 here. The order of the fields is J gene, D gene, V gene, CDR3 protein. The D gene is left open where the match is weak.

>TRBJ2-6|TRBD2|TRBV7-8
ASSYPLLTSGTSGANVLT
>TRBJ2-4|TRBD1|TRBV5-8
ASSPGTGGAKGLSQY
>TRBJ1-2|.|TRBV30
AWRGQLKVQSGYT
>TRBJ2-7|.|TRBV30
AWSVRLFYEQY
>TRBJ2-5|.|TRBV4-1
ASSQSGLQETQY
>TRBJ2-7|.|TRBV15
ATSRGAGYSYEQY
>TRBJ2-3|.|TRBV9
ASSHGATSTDTQY
>TRBJ2-5|TRBD2|TRBV3-1
ASSHRRRGEETQY
>TRBJ2-1|.|TRBV5-1
ASSLVAEDLYNEQF
>TRBJ2-3|.|TRBV6-1
ASRPGLEADTQY
>TRBJ2-7|TRBD1|TRBV28
ASSSGQRTIYEQY
>TRBJ2-1|.|TRBV4-1
ASSQEARSYSEQF
>TRBJ1-3|.|TRBV7-2
ASSFWQPNTGNTIY
>TRBJ2-7|.|TRBV4-3
ASSQGLQGTEQY
>TRBJ2-1|TRBD2|TRBV29-1
SVAFGTSGTGEQF
>TRBJ2-5|TRBD1|TRBV5-1
ASTEGIGTGRKEY
>TRBJ2-3|TRBD1|TRBV7-9
ASRPGQGWDTQY
>TRBJ2-3|.|TRBV5-4
ASSLALGKSSTDTQY
>TRBJ2-3|TRBD2|TRBV15
ATSREASGSFTDTQY
>TRBJ2-3|.|TRBV20-1
SARVRRTDTQY
>TRBJ2-1|.|TRBV3-1
ASSQVGTPAYNEQF
>TRBJ2-3|.|TRBV12-3/TRBV12-4
ASSKGPPDTQY
>TRBJ2-3|.|TRBV11-2
ASSLEPSAMGVY
>TRBJ1-6|.|TRBV12-3/TRBV12-4
ASSLNQGNSPLH
>TRBJ2-7|TRBD2|TRBV5-1
ASSSGLAGATVSYEQY
>TRBJ2-1|TRBD2|TRBV4-2
ASSQDTGLASYNEQF
>TRBJ1-1|TRBD1|TRBV30
AWNRGPDTEAF
>TRBJ2-7|.|TRBV20-1
SASSRVLDEQY
>TRBJ1-1|TRBD1|TRBV7-9
ASSSDREFSHTEAF
>TRBJ2-7|TRBD1|TRBV2
ASSGALLRDSSYEQY
>TRBJ2-1|TRBD1|TRBV5-5
ASSLWTGNEQF
>TRBJ1-2|.|TRBV7-9
ASSRAGQGPYYGYT
>TRBJ1-2|TRBD1|TRBV27
ASSKPGQGAHSYT
>TRBJ1-2|.|TRBV5-1
ASSLGAGYDYGYT
>TRBJ2-7|TRBD1|TRBV10-3
AISQTGGYYEQY
>TRBJ2-3|TRBD2|TRBV12-3/TRBV12-4
ASSSSGRATTDTQY
>TRBJ2-5|TRBD1|TRBV25-1
ASSAYQGALKETQY
>TRBJ1-1|.|TRBV30
AWSRGLDTEAF
>TRBJ1-5|.|TRBV18
ASSPPMSGSNQPQH
>TRBJ1-6|.|TRBV11-1
ASSFSDLQTLPLH
>TRBJ1-3|.|TRBV7-9
ASSLGAKDTIY
>TRBJ1-2|TRBD1|TRBV7-6
ASSRGTGDGYT
>TRBJ2-5|TRBD1|TRBV7-3
ASSLDRAEETQY
>TRBJ1-5|.|TRBV12-3/TRBV12-4
ASSQGPAQH
>TRBJ2-2|.|TRBV25-1
ASSDRSGQNTGELF
>TRBJ2-7|.|TRBV11-2
ASKLRVGGSSYEQY
>TRBJ2-4|TRBD2|TRBV7-9
ASSLAREAAYS
>TRBJ2-3|TRBD1|TRBV6-6
ASSPKAGTGLADTQY
>TRBJ2-1|TRBD2|TRBV11-2
ASSGTGTSAYNEQF